These 27 T cell receptor beta chains were all obtained from the same sample, sequenced in a study of blood T cells in healthy people across ages. Sample-barcoded 5' priming and a J-beta primer mix drove a second PCR of about 6 to 12 cycles. TCRdb itself ran the 5' RACE reads through MiXCR, one entry per CDR3 protein. The sample comprises 1.5 million to 2 million distinct CDR3 sequences, 35% to 50% of which are singletons, and 23% rests with the top ten. Sequenced input: blood. These receptors originate from a human donor in good health.

This clonotype appeared a few times. The V gene is TRBV20-1, the J gene TRBJ2-7; TRBD2 aligns across 7 bases. The CDR3 extends over 13 amino acids. J was trimmed by 3 bases and V by 0 bases; bases with no gene match: 2. CDR1 DFQATT and CDR2 SNEGSKA come from the germline V gene (reference sequence). CDR3 in DNA: TGCAGTGCTAGAGAGGGGGGGATCTACGAGCAGTACTTC. Translated: CSAREGGIYEQYF.

CDR3 nucleotides: TGTGCCAGCAGTTTTAGAGACACCACCATGGGAAACTATGGCTACACCTTC. Translation gives CASSFRDTTMGNYGYTF. The chain carries TRBV27 and TRBJ1-2; D unclear. The CDR3 covers 17 residues. Germline values: CDR1 MNHEY, CDR2 SMNVEV (reference sequence). V was clipped by 3 bases and J by 2 bases, with 19 bases between them.

This chain links TRBV7-2 with TRBJ2-6; D could derive from TRBD1 or TRBD2 (5 bases each). This CDR3 comprises 13 residues. V lost 3 bases, J lost 10 bases, and 10 bases lay in between. Germline V CDR1 and CDR2: SGHTA, FQGNSA. The CDR3 here is CASSFGTDNVLTF. The CDR3 bases are TGTGCCAGCAGCTTTGGGACGGATAACGTCCTGACTTTC. The full variable domain, completed using reference TRBV7-2 and TRBJ2-6, is GAGVSQSPSNKVTEKGKDVELRCDPISGHTALYWYRQSLGQGLEFLIYFQGNSAPDKSGLPSDRFSAERTGGSVSTLTIQRTQQEDSAVYLCASSFGTDNVLTFGAGSRLTVL.

The chain couples TRBV20-1 to TRBJ1-2; 11 nucleotides match TRBD1. This CDR3 spans 15 amino acids. CDR1 and CDR2 from the germline V gene are DFQATT and SNEGSKA (reference sequence). The ends lost 1 base at V and 5 bases at J; junction bases unmatched: 6. CDR3 nucleotide sequence: TGCAGTGCTAGAGGGACAGGGGGCGCATCGTATGGCTACACCTTC. Amino acids: CSARGTGGASYGYTF.

This clonotype appeared a few times. The chain employs TRBV6-1 and TRBJ2-6, with a tentative D call TRBD2 (6 bases). Germline V gene data show CDR1 as MNHNS and CDR2 as SASEGT. V was trimmed by 1 base and J by 2 bases, leaving 9 bases between them. The CDR3 consists of 16 residues. The CDR3 spells CASSEGRAAGANVLTF. The CDR3 region has the DNA TGTGCCAGCAGTGAAGGGAGGGCGGCTGGGGCCAACGTCCTGACTTTC.

A word on this clonotype: One junction end does not reproduce the germline sequence, and a read error may be involved. This chain uses TRBV12-3 or TRBV12-4 with TRBJ2-1; 9 nucleotides line up with TRBD1. This CDR3 spans 17 amino acids. Here the CDR3 DNA reads TGTGCCAGCAGTTTGATCCCCCCGGGACAGGGCAACAATGAGCAGTTCTTT. It encodes CASSLIPPGQGNNEQFF.

The chain joins TRBV7-2 to TRBJ2-3, with 9 positions matching TRBD1. The V segment lost 1 base and the J segment 13 bases; nucleotides outside the gene matches: 6. Germline V gives CDR1 SGHTA, CDR2 FQGNSA. This CDR3 is 13 amino acids long. This chain's CDR3 is CASSLERGDREYF. CDR3 bases: TGTGCCAGCAGCTTAGAAAGAGGGGACAGGGAGTATTTT.

The chain links TRBV4-2 to TRBJ1-5, with TRBD1 as a possible D gene (5 bases). CDR1 is LGHNA and CDR2 is YNFKEQ in the germline V gene. There are 15 residues in the CDR3. V lost 0 bases and J lost 6, with 12 bases in between. The CDR3 loop reads CASSQDEGIFQPQHF. The CDR3 region has the DNA TGTGCCAGCAGCCAAGATGAGGGGATCTTTCAGCCCCAGCATTTT.

In its sample, this clonotype was seen a few times. The J gene is TRBJ2-1, the V gene TRBV10-3, with 7 nucleotides matching TRBD1. CDR3 length: 14 amino acids. From germline, CDR1 is ENHRY and CDR2 SYGVKD. V gave up 6 bases and J gave up 5 bases; unmatched junction bases: 7. The DNA for the CDR3 is TGTGCCATCAGCTATGCAGACAGGGACAATGAGCAGTTCTTC. This encodes CAISYADRDNEQFF.

This clonotype was seen more than once but under ten times. The V gene is TRBV6-1, the J gene TRBJ2-5; the D is unclear. Germline V gene lookup returns CDR1 MNHNS and CDR2 SASEGT. This CDR3 comprises 15 residues. The V end lost 3 bases, the J end lost 5 bases, and 16 bases lay between the germline ends. CDR3: CASSDSLRPWETQYF. Written as DNA, the CDR3 is TGTGCCAGCAGTGATAGCCTCCGGCCGTGGGAGACCCAGTACTTC.

The V call is TRBV4-2, the J call TRBJ2-3, with TRBD1 matching 10 bases. The CDR3 runs 15 residues. Germline V gene data show CDR1 as LGHNA and CDR2 as YNFKEQ. After removal of 0 bases from V and 5 bases from J, the junction contained 2 bases not matched to a gene. The CDR3, as DNA: TGTGCCAGCAGCCAAGACGGACAGGGGGGAGATACGCAGTATTTT. It yields the protein CASSQDGQGGDTQYF.

V is TRBV29-1 and J is TRBJ1-1; no definite D call. V was shortened by 4 bases and J by 0 bases, with 6 bases between the two germline ends. The CDR3 sequence is 12 residues long. CDR1 SQVTM and CDR2 ANQGSEA come from the germline V gene. CDR3 DNA sequence: TGCAGCGTTGTGAAGCTGAACACTGAAGCTTTCTTT. Translation gives CSVVKLNTEAFF. Complete variable domain (other parts from reference TRBV29-1 and TRBJ1-1): SAVISQKPSRDICQRGTSLTIQCQVDSQVTMMFWYRQQPGQSLTLIATANQGSEATYESGFVIDKFPISRPNLTFSTLTVSNMSPEDSSIYLCSVVKLNTEAFFGQGTRLTVV.

The V gene is TRBV20-1, the J gene TRBJ1-2, with TRBD1 identical over 7 bases. Germline assignment: CDR1 DFQATT and CDR2 SNEGSKA (reference sequence). The CDR3 extends over 14 amino acids. The ends lost 0 bases at V and 7 bases at J; junction bases unmatched: 8. CDR3 protein: CSARDQSGGAGYTF. CDR3 in DNA: TGCAGTGCTAGAGATCAGTCAGGGGGTGCTGGCTACACCTTC.

This clonotype has a single count. An end of the junction differs from the germline gene, which may be a read error. The rearrangement links TRBV12-3 or TRBV12-4 to TRBJ2-7; possibly TRBD1 for D (5 bases). The DNA end is a closer match to TRBJ2-5, so the J assignment may be wrong. This CDR3 spans 14 amino acids. The CDR3 is CVSSRTPDEETQYF. The CDR3 DNA follows: TGTGTCAGCAGTCGGACACCTGATGAAGAGACCCAGTACTTC.

This clonotype has just a few counts. The V and J genes are TRBV5-8 and TRBJ2-3; unclear D gene. Germline lookup yields CDR1 SGHTS and CDR2 YDEGEE. This CDR3 is built from 15 residues. V was cut by 4 bases and J by 2 bases, with 14 bases left in between. For the CDR3, the DNA is TGTGCCAGCAGCCCGAGAGGCCCGGACACAGATACGCAGTATTTT. Protein product: CASSPRGPDTDTQYF.

This clonotype was observed a handful of times. A read error may produce the germline difference seen at one junction end. V and J are TRBV15 and TRBJ2-7; either TRBD1 or TRBD2 may supply D (6 bases each). The length of the CDR3 is 14 residues. Germline V lookup: CDR1 LNHNV, CDR2 YYDKDF (reference sequence). Written as DNA, the CDR3 is TGTGCCACCAGCAGGGACGGGGGCTCCTACGGGCAGTACTTC. Protein: CATSRDGGSYGQYF.

The V gene is TRBV12-3 or TRBV12-4, the J gene TRBJ2-1, with TRBD2 identical over 8 bases. Trimming removed 5 bases from V and 8 bases from J; junction bases left unmatched: 14. This CDR3 is built from 16 residues. CDR3 sequence (DNA): TGTGCCAGCAGTGATCCCGGGACTAGAGCAATCCATGAGCAGTTCTTC. It is translated as CASSDPGTRAIHEQFF.

This clonotype was counted a few times. The rearrangement uses TRBV7-3 and TRBJ2-1; TRBD2 agrees at 8 bases. Germline values: CDR1 SGHTA, CDR2 FQGTGA. This CDR3 is 15 amino acids long. Trimming removed 5 bases from V and 10 bases from J; junction bases left unmatched: 13. The CDR3 region has the DNA TGTGCCAGCAGCCCCTCAGGGACTAGGGCCGAGGAGCAGTTCTTC. This codes for CASSPSGTRAEEQFF.

This chain connects TRBV29-1 to TRBJ2-5; D not certain. Per germline, CDR1 SQVTM and CDR2 ANQGSEA. This CDR3 comprises 16 residues. Deletions cut 1 base from V and 0 bases from J, with 15 bases between. CDR3 DNA sequence: TGCAGCGTTGAAGGACACAGAGAGCTATACCAAGAGACCCAGTACTTC. It specifies CSVEGHRELYQETQYF.

The chain is built from TRBV5-1 and TRBJ1-4; D ambiguous. This CDR3 spans 16 amino acids. The germline CDR1 and CDR2 sequences are SGHRS and YFSETQ. The V end lost 4 bases, the J end lost 2 bases, and 15 bases lay between the germline ends. CDR3 nucleotide sequence: TGCGCCAGCAGCGCCACATCGCGGAGGACTAATGAAAAACTGTTTTTT. It specifies CASSATSRRTNEKLFF.

Here the CDR3 DNA reads TGCGCCAGTAGATACGGGACAGCCAGTACCGGGGAGCTGTTTTTT. Protein sequence: CASRYGTASTGELFF. This chain connects TRBV5-1 to TRBJ2-2; 7 bases are shared with TRBD1. The germline V gene encodes CDR1 SGHRS and CDR2 YFSETQ. With 8 bases clipped from V and 5 bases from J, the junction kept 12 bases outside the gene matches. The CDR3 has 15 amino acids. The full variable domain, in which reference TRBV5-1 and TRBJ2-2 provide the parts outside the CDR3, is KAGVTQTPRYLIKTRGQQVTLSCSPISGHRSVSWYQQTPGQGLQFLFEYFSETQRNKGNFPGRFSGRQFSNSRSEMNVSTLELGDSALYLCASRYGTASTGELFFGEGSRLTVL.

The chain employs TRBV15 and TRBJ1-1; perhaps TRBD1 as D (5 bases). Trimming shortened V by 3 bases and J by 7 bases, and 18 bases separated the two germline ends. This CDR3 is 15 amino acids long. The germline gives CDR1 LNHNV, CDR2 YYDKDF (reference sequence). In DNA, the CDR3 is TGTGCCACCAGCAGCCGACGTTGGGGGGTAGATGAAGCTTTCTTT. Amino acids: CATSSRRWGVDEAFF.

Only a few counts were recorded for this clonotype. V gene TRBV20-1 combines with J gene TRBJ1-4, with a possible D match to TRBD1 (6 bases). The germline V gene has CDR1 DFQATT and CDR2 SNEGSKA (reference sequence). The CDR3 runs to 14 residues. Trimming took off 0 bases at V and 7 bases at J, with 12 bases between the two ends. CDR3 nucleotide sequence: TGCAGTGCTAGAGATGGGGGCGGTGGTGAAAAACTGTTTTTT. It yields the protein CSARDGGGGEKLFF.

In its sample, this clonotype was seen a few times. This chain uses TRBV29-1 with TRBJ2-5; D gene ambiguous. The CDR3 length is 14 residues. Trimming left V 3 bases short and J 0 bases short, with 11 bases between. Germline V lookup: CDR1 SQVTM, CDR2 ANQGSEA. CDR3 protein: CSVEGSAYQETQYF. In DNA form, the CDR3 reads TGCAGCGTTGAGGGGTCAGCTTACCAAGAGACCCAGTACTTC.

J is TRBJ1-1 and V is TRBV28; the D gene is possibly TRBD1 (6 bases). Germline V lookup: CDR1 MDHEN, CDR2 SYDVKM. The V end was cut by 7 bases, the J end by 8 bases, with 17 bases between. The CDR3 has 13 residues. In DNA form, the CDR3 reads TGTGCCAGCACCCTAGACAGGAATTTCGAAGCTTTCTTT. This codes for CASTLDRNFEAFF.

This clonotype showed up just once. A junction boundary mismatches the germline segment, possibly from a read error. The rearrangement links TRBV7-9 to TRBJ2-1; D might be TRBD1 (6 bases). CDR3 size: 15 residues. Germline values: CDR1 SEHNR, CDR2 FQNEAQ (reference sequence). CDR3 bases: TGTGCCAGCGGCTTCCGGGACAACTCCTACAATGAGCAGTTCTTC. It is translated as CASGFRDNSYNEQFF. The whole variable domain, remainder taken from reference TRBV7-9 and TRBJ2-1, is DTGVSQNPRHKITKRGQNVTFRCDPISEHNRLYWYRQTLGQGPEFLTYFQNEAQLEKSRLLSDRFSAERPKGSFSTLEIQRTEQGDSAMYLCASGFRDNSYNEQFFGPGTRLTVL.

About this clonotype: At one boundary the junction diverges from the germline segment, which might be a read error. This rearrangement joins TRBV5-1 to TRBJ1-2; TRBD1 agrees at 8 bases. CDR3 size: 17 residues. The germline V gene has CDR1 SGHRS and CDR2 YFSETQ. The CDR3 loop reads CAGSLPGPDREGAGYTF. CDR3 DNA: TGCGCCGGCAGCTTACCTGGACCGGACAGGGAAGGTGCTGGCTACACCTTC.